This T cell receptor (beta chain) was sequenced during a study of blood T cell repertoires in COVID-19. This study enrolled people aged roughly 18 to 100 from about two dozen US geographic areas. Clinical history as reported by participants underpinned cohort assignment. TCRdb's table, derived via immunoSEQ multiplex PCR, lists solely in-frame clones and lacks some. The sample holds nearly 400,000 clones, roughly 91% seen once. J gave up 10 bases and V 1 base, and 12 bases lay outside the gene matches. The CDR3 covers 17 residues. Germline V gene lookup returns CDR1 MDHEN and CDR2 SYDVKM. The receptor comes from a woman aged 30 to 39 who had recovered from COVID-19. This sequence joins TRBV28 and TRBJ1-6; 8 nucleotides match TRBD1. Sample: PBMCs or T cells enriched from blood (not recorded which). CDR3 protein: CASSLLRQGLSISPLHF. The CDR3, as DNA: TGTGCCAGCAGTTTATTACGACAGGGGCTAAGTATCTCACCCCTCCACTTT.